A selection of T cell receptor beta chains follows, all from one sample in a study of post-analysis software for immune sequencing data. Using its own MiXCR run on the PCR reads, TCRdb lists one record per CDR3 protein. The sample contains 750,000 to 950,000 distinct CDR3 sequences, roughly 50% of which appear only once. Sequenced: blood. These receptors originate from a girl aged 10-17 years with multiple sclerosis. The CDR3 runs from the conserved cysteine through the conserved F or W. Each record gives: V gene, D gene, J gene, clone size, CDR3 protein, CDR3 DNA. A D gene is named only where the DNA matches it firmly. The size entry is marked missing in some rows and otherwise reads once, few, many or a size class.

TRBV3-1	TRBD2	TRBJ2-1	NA	CASSLDLAGGRSYNEQCF	TGTGCCAGCAGCCTTGATCTAGCGGGGGGCCGCTCCTACAATGAGCAGTGCTTC
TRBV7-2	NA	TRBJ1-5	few	CASKPGQYSNQPQHF	TGTGCCAGCAAACCCGGACAGTATAGCAATCAGCCCCAGCATTTT
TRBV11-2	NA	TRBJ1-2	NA	CASSLAPPGHNYGYTF	TGTGCCAGCAGCTTAGCCCCTCCGGGACATAACTATGGCTACACCTTC
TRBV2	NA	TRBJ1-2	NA	CASSEALAGYGYTF	TGTGCCAGCAGTGAAGCGCTGGCAGGCTATGGCTACACCTTC
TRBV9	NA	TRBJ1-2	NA	CASSMPAAGRYTF	TGTGCCAGCAGCATGCCCGCAGCGGGTCGCTACACCTTC
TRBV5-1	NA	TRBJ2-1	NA	CASRNRGGVYNEQFF	TGCGCCAGCAGGAACAGGGGGGGAGTTTACAATGAGCAGTTCTTC
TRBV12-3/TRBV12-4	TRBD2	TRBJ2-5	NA	CASSGLPQETTQYF	TGTGCCAGCTCGGGACTACCGCAAGAGACGACCCAGTACTTC
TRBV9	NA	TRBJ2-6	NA	CASSPGVRTPSSGANVLTF	TGTGCCAGCAGCCCGGGGGTTAGGACCCCAAGCTCTGGGGCCAACGTCCTGACTTTC
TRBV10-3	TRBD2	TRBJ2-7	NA	CAISGRSQGHIAGDYEQYF	TGTGCCATCAGTGGGAGGAGCCAGGGTCATATAGCGGGAGACTACGAGCAGTACTTC
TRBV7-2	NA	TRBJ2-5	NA	CASGNSYQETQYF	TGTGCCAGCGGAAACAGCTACCAAGAGACCCAGTACTTC
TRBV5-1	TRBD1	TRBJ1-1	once	CASSTGQGLWTEAFF	TGCGCCAGTAGCACAGGACAGGGTTTATGGACTGAAGCTTTCTTT
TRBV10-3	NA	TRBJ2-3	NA	CAISEIPGPSAADTQYF	TGTGCCATCAGTGAGATTCCAGGACCCTCAGCAGCGGATACGCAGTATTTT
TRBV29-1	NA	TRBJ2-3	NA	CSVEGPGEDTQYF	TGCAGCGTTGAGGGCCCAGGAGAAGATACGCAGTATTTT
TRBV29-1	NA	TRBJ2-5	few	CSVGHWTLSGETQYF	TGCAGCGTCGGTCACTGGACACTCTCAGGGGAGACCCAGTACTTC
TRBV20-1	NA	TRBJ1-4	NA	CSAPNARLDKLFF	TGCAGTGCCCCGAACGCCAGGCTGGACAAACTGTTTTTT
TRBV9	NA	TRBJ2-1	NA	CASSIRHSGQGVFF	TGTGCCAGCAGCATCCGTCACTCGGGACAAGGTGTGTTCTTC
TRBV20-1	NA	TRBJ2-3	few	CSAPRLEVSTDTQYF	TGCAGTGCTCCCCGACTAGAAGTTAGCACAGATACGCAGTATTTT
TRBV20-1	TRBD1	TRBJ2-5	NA	CSATRTGEETQYF	TGCAGTGCTACCAGGACAGGGGAAGAGACCCAGTACTTC
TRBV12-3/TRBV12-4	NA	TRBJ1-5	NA	CASSLVGRGQPQHF	TGTGCCAGCAGTTTAGTTGGCCGGGGGCAGCCCCAGCATTTT
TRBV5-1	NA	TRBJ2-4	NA	CASSLEGPPFKGIQYF	TGCGCCAGCAGCTTGGAGGGACCCCCTTTTAAAGGCATTCAGTACTTC
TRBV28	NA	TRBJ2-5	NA	CASSLAEGGQETQYF	TGTGCCAGCAGTTTAGCGGAGGGGGGCCAAGAGACCCAGTACTTC
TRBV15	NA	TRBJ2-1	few	CATSGQSGQPGGNEQFF	TGTGCCACCAGCGGACAGAGCGGGCAGCCGGGTGGGAATGAGCAGTTCTTC
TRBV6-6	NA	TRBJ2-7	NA	CACRPLTGHYYEQYF	TGTGCCTGCAGGCCCCTAACGGGACATTACTACGAGCAGTACTTC
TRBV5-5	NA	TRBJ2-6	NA	CASSLAGTGGANVLTF	TGTGCCAGCAGCTTGGCCGGAACGGGCGGGGCCAACGTCCTGACTTTC
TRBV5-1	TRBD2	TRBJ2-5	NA	CASSFGLAGGSETQYF	TGCGCCAGCAGTTTCGGACTAGCGGGGGGGAGCGAGACCCAGTACTTC
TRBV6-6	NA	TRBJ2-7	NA	CASSYGTDATYEQYF	TGTGCCAGCAGTTATGGGACGGATGCTACCTACGAGCAGTACTTC
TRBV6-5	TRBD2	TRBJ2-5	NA	CASSSPGTSGGQETQYF	TGTGCCAGCAGTTCCCCCGGGACTAGCGGGGGGCAGGAGACCCAGTACTTC
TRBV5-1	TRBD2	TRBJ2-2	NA	CASRASGSPNTGERFF	TGCGCCAGCAGAGCTAGCGGGAGCCCGAACACCGGGGAGCGGTTTTTT
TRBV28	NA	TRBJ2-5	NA	CASGPPGTVNEQYF	TGTGCCAGCGGCCCGCCCGGGACTGTCAATGAGCAGTACTTC
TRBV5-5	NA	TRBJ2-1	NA	CASSLGLHEGNEQFF	TGTGCCAGCAGCTTGGGGCTACACGAGGGGAATGAGCAGTTCTTC
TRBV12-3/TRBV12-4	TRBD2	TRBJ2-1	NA	CASSSSGGADNEQFF	TGTGCCAGCAGTTCCAGCGGGGGGGCAGACAATGAGCAGTTCTTC
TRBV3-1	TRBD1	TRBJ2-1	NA	CASSQGTGNGNEQFF	TGTGCCAGCAGCCAGGGGACAGGGAATGGGAATGAGCAGTTCTTC
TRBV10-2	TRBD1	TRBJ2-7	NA	CASTGQGITYEQYF	TGCGCCAGCACGGGACAGGGAATAACCTACGAGCAGTACTTC
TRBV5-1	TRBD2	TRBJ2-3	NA	CASSRTSGSGRDTQYF	TGCGCCAGCAGCCGGACTAGCGGGAGCGGACGAGATACGCAGTATTTT
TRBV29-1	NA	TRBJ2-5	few	CSARLVVETQYF	TGCAGCGCTAGACTAGTGGTGGAGACCCAGTACTTC
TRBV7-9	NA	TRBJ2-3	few	CASSLEGVTQYF	TGTGCCAGCAGCTTAGAGGGAGTTACGCAGTATTTT
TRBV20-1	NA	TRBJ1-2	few	CSASRGFDYGYTF	TGCAGTGCCAGCAGGGGTTTTGACTATGGCTACACCTTC
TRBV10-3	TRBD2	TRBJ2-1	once	CATHGPGLAGGPSYNEQFF	TGTGCCACGCACGGTCCGGGACTAGCGGGAGGGCCCTCCTACAATGAGCAGTTCTTC
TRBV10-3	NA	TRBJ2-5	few	CAISNSQETQYF	TGTGCCATCAGTAACTCCCAAGAGACCCAGTACTTC
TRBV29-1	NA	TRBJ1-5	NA	CSVGPGLGQPQHF	TGCAGCGTTGGGCCCGGCTTGGGTCAGCCCCAGCATTTT
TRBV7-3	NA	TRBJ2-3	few	CASSLNHQTTDTQYF	TGTGCCAGCAGCTTAAACCATCAAACCACAGATACGCAGTATTTT
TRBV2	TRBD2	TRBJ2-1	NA	CASSEDTSGNYNEQFF	TGTGCCAGCAGTGAGGACACTAGCGGGAACTACAATGAGCAGTTCTTC
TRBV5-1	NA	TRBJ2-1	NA	CASSPNILKEQFF	TGCGCCAGCAGCCCCAATATTCTCAAGGAGCAGTTCTTC
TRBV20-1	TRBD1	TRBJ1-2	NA	CSAREEPTGGFFAGYTF	TGCAGTGCTAGAGAGGAACCTACAGGGGGCTTCTTCGCTGGCTACACCTTC
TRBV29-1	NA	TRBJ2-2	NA	CSAFRSTGELFF	TGCAGCGCCTTTAGAAGTACCGGGGAGCTGTTTTTT
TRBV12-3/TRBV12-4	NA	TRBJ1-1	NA	CASSSDPNTEAFF	TGTGCCAGCAGTTCCGATCCGAACACTGAAGCTTTCTTT
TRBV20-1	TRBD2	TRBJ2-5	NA	CSARVPSSGKETQYF	TGCAGTGCTAGAGTGCCTTCTAGCGGGAAAGAGACCCAGTACTTC
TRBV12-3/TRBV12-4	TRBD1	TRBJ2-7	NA	CASSYNRGPRYEQYF	TGTGCCAGCAGTTACAACAGGGGTCCTCGCTACGAGCAGTACTTC
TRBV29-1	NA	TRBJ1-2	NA	CSVEDSGRIDGYTF	TGCAGCGTTGAAGATTCAGGGAGGATAGATGGCTACACCTTC